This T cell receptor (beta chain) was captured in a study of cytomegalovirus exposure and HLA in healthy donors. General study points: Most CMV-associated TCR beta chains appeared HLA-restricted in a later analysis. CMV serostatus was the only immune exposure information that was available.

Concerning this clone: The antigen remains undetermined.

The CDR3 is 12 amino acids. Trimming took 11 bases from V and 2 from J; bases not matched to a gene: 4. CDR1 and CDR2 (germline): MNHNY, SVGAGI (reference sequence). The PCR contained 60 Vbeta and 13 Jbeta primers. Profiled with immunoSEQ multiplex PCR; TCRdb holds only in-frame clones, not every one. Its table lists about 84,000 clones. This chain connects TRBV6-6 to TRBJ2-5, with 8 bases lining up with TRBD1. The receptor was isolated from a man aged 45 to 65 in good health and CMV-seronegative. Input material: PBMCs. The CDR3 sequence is CAVRDRQETQYF. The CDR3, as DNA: TGTGCCGTACGGGACAGGCAAGAGACCCAGTACTTC.